Presented here are 22 T cell receptor beta chains from one specimen sequenced in a study of T cells expressing NK-cell markers. TCRdb reprocessed the 5' RACE reads and reports one entry per CDR3 protein, with no DNA. The sample totals under 3,500 distinct CDR3 sequences. The sample comprised blood T cells: a sorted CD56 or NKG2C T cell subset, CD4+ or CD8+ T cells, or bulk PBMC T cells (not recorded which). The origin of the receptors is a man aged 18 to 69 in good health.

The genes are TRBV29-1 and TRBJ2-3. Germline loops: CDR1 SQVTM, CDR2 ANQGSEA. The CDR3 sequence is 12 residues long. This CDR3 is CSVVVGTDTQYF.

Measured by frequency, this clonotype is medium-sized. The gene calls are TRBV12-3 or TRBV12-4 and TRBJ2-1; TCRdb lists TRBD2, though no DNA is available to test this call. CDR3 length equals 12 residues. The CDR3 loop is CASGPVAGEQFF.

This chain connects TRBV20-1 to TRBJ2-7; the D gene TCRdb calls, TRBD1, cannot be checked with no DNA. This CDR3 has 15 amino acids. Germline V gives CDR1 DFQATT, CDR2 SNEGSKA (reference sequence). The CDR3 protein is CSARDQTGISYEQYF.

This chain joins TRBV28 and TRBJ1-5; TCRdb designates TRBD1, a call that cannot be tested without DNA. The CDR3 is made up of 16 amino acids. Germline V gives CDR1 MDHEN, CDR2 SYDVKM. CDR3: CASSLTLGQGNQPQHF.

J is TRBJ2-7 and V is TRBV10-3; TCRdb lists TRBD2, though no DNA is available to test this call. CDR3 length equals 15 residues. CDR1 and CDR2 from the germline V gene are ENHRY and SYGVKD. CDR3 amino acids: CAISPQVGGPGEQYF.

V and J are TRBV12-3 or TRBV12-4 and TRBJ1-1; the D call of TRBD1 rests on TCRdb alone, since no DNA is present to check it. The CDR3 spans 12 residues. The CDR3 spells CASSRDITEAFF.

This chain connects TRBV15 to TRBJ2-5; no DNA is available, so the TRBD2 call from TCRdb remains unchecked. Germline-derived CDR1 and CDR2 are LNHNV and YYDKDF (reference sequence). The CDR3 is 15 amino acids. The chain's CDR3 is CATSSGLADQETQYF.

This chain joins TRBV27 and TRBJ2-2; TCRdb designates TRBD1, a call that cannot be tested without DNA. The germline V gene encodes CDR1 MNHEY and CDR2 SMNVEV (reference sequence). The CDR3 totals 13 residues. CDR3 sequence: CASSFDRTGELFF.

The chain combines TRBV7-9 with TRBJ1-1; TCRdb indicates TRBD1, and absent DNA this call remains unverified. The length of the CDR3 is 15 residues. Germline V gene lookup returns CDR1 SEHNR and CDR2 FQNEAQ (reference sequence). CDR3: CASSLERTGRGEAFF.

The genes are TRBV3-1 and TRBJ1-6; TCRdb indicates TRBD1, and absent DNA this call remains unverified. The CDR3 sequence is 17 residues long. Germline V gives CDR1 LGHDT, CDR2 YNNKEL (reference sequence). This chain's CDR3 is CASSQLPSRTGNSPLHF.

The genes are TRBV28 and TRBJ1-1. Germline CDR1 reads MDHEN; CDR2 reads SYDVKM. CDR3 length: 13 residues. CDR3 protein: CASRGGGGTEAFF. The variable domain in full, completed from reference TRBV28 and TRBJ1-1, reads DVKVTQSSRYLVKRTGEKVFLECVQDMDHENMFWYRQDPGLGLRLIYFSYDVKMKEKGDIPEGYSVSREKKERFSLILESASTNQTSMYLCASRGGGGTEAFFGQGTRLTVV.

The rearrangement joins TRBV13 to TRBJ2-6; TCRdb returns TRBD1, unconfirmable since there is no DNA. Germline values: CDR1 PRHDT, CDR2 FYEKMQ (reference sequence). This CDR3 comprises 16 residues. The CDR3 sequence is CASSREDRAGANVLTF.

J is TRBJ2-5 and V is TRBV30; TCRdb proposes TRBD1, but this gene call is untestable without DNA. This CDR3 has 14 residues. The germline CDR1 and CDR2 sequences are GTSNPN and SVGIG (reference sequence). The CDR3 is CAWSAGTPSETQYF.

The gene calls are TRBV12-3 or TRBV12-4 and TRBJ2-4. The CDR3 totals 14 residues. CDR3 region: CASSEDRSAYIQYF.

V usage is TRBV20-1 and J usage is TRBJ1-1; there is no DNA to check the TCRdb D call of TRBD1. From germline, CDR1 is DFQATT and CDR2 SNEGSKA (reference sequence). The CDR3 is made up of 12 amino acids. The chain's CDR3 is CSASDRGERAFF.

V is TRBV7-9 and J is TRBJ2-1; TCRdb designates TRBD2, a call that cannot be tested without DNA. The CDR3 consists of 11 residues. Germline V gene sequence: CDR1 SEHNR, CDR2 FQNEAQ (reference sequence). The CDR3 sequence is CASSVGPFQFF.

The rearrangement links TRBV19 to TRBJ1-6. CDR1 LNHDA and CDR2 SQIVND come from the germline V gene (reference sequence). This CDR3 region has 15 residues. This CDR3 is CASSISTAYNSPLHF.

The V gene is TRBV9, the J gene TRBJ2-3. This CDR3 has 15 residues. Germline V gene lookup returns CDR1 SGDLS and CDR2 YYNGEE. CDR3 residues: CASSVGPSGTDTQYF.

V is TRBV20-1 and J is TRBJ2-3; TCRdb's D call, TRBD2, is unchecked because there is no DNA. The CDR3 runs to 17 residues. Germline V gene data show CDR1 as DFQATT and CDR2 as SNEGSKA (reference sequence). CDR3 protein: CSAQAASGRDRTDTQYF.

CDR3 sequence: CASSHGEKLFF. The rearrangement links TRBV12-3 or TRBV12-4 to TRBJ1-4. This CDR3 spans 11 amino acids.

The gene calls are TRBV7-8 and TRBJ1-5; TCRdb's D call of TRBD1 is untestable without DNA. Germline V gives CDR1 SGHVS, CDR2 FQNEAQ. The CDR3 runs 16 residues. This CDR3 is CASSLATGVDNQPQHF.

The rearrangement links TRBV5-4 to TRBJ2-7; TCRdb designates TRBD1, a call that cannot be tested without DNA. This CDR3 is built from 15 residues. The germline gives CDR1 SGHNT, CDR2 YYREEE (reference sequence). CDR3 sequence: CASSLAAGDFNEQYF.